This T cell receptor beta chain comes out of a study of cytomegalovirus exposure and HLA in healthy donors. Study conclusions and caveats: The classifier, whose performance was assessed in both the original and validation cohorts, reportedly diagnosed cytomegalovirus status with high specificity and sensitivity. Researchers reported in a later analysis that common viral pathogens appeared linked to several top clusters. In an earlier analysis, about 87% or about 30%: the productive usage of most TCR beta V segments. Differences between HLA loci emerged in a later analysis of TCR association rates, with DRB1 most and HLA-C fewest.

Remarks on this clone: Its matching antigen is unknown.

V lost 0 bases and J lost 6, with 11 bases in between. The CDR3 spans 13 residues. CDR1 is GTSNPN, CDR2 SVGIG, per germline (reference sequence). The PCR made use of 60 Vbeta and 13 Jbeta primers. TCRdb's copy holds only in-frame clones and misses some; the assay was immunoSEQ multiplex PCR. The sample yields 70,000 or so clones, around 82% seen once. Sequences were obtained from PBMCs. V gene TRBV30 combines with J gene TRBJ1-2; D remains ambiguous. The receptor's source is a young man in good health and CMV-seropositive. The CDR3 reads CAWSVLGGNGYTF. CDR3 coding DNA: TGTGCCTGGAGTGTACTGGGAGGGAATGGCTACACCTTC.